Below are 29 T cell receptor beta chains sequenced from a single sample in a study of vaccination and CD4 T cells after COVID-19. What these receptors recognize is not known. Cultured CD4+ T cell DNA underwent sequencing with the Oncomine TCR Beta short-read assay. TCRdb redid the calling of the PCR reads with MiXCR, one entry per CDR3 protein. The table lists approximately 24,000 distinct CDR3 sequences, 28% of them singletons. Time point indicated: late sampling 161 to 241 days after vaccination in a few convalescent patients. Regarding treatment: 10-day PBMC culture with coronavirus spike peptide pools or control peptides (ViraFEST assay). Here the sequenced sample was CD4+ T cells from blood, cultured in vitro, taken about 7 months after SARS-CoV-2 vaccination. The receptors were sampled from a human donor who had recovered from COVID-19.

This clonotype was seen a single time. The chain joins TRBV28 to TRBJ2-2, with 15 bases fitting TRBD2. CDR3 size: 18 residues. V shed 5 bases, J shed 6 bases, and the junction held 10 bases outside the gene matches. CDR1 is MDHEN and CDR2 is SYDVKM in the germline V gene. Written as DNA, the CDR3 is TGTGCCAGCAGTCCACGACATGGACTAGCGGGAGGGGCCGGGGAGCTGTTTTTT. Translating gives CASSPRHGLAGGAGELFF.

This clonotype was picked up a small number of times. The chain recombines TRBV6-1 with TRBJ1-1; 9 bases map to TRBD1. Germline V gene sequence: CDR1 MNHNS, CDR2 SASEGT. The trim removed 6 bases at V and 1 base at J, leaving 6 bases unmatched. This CDR3 is built from 15 residues. The CDR3 DNA reads TGTGCCAGCAGCCAACAGGGGGCCGGGAACACTGAAGCTTTCTTT. Protein: CASSQQGAGNTEAFF.

The chain has TRBV6-1 and TRBJ1-3; 9 nucleotides line up with TRBD1. The CDR3 has 13 amino acids. Per germline, CDR1 MNHNS and CDR2 SASEGT. The ends lost 5 bases at V and 7 bases at J; junction bases unmatched: 3. CDR3 region: CASSTDRGNTIYF. DNA for the CDR3: TGTGCCAGCAGTACGGACAGGGGCAACACCATATATTTT.

The V and J genes are TRBV10-1 and TRBJ2-7; 7 bases are shared with TRBD1. This CDR3 has 15 residues. Trimming removed 10 bases from V and 1 base from J; junction bases left unmatched: 13. CDR1 and CDR2 from the germline V gene are WNHNN and SYGVQD (reference sequence). The CDR3 protein is CAITPDREQSYEQYF. CDR3 in DNA: TGCGCCATAACACCCGACAGGGAACAATCCTACGAGCAGTACTTC.

This clonotype was counted a few times. The gene calls are TRBV11-2 and TRBJ2-5, with D possibly matching TRBD1 (6 bases). CDR3 length: 16 residues. Trimming stripped 7 bases from V and 2 bases from J, with 20 bases between. Germline CDR1 is SGHAT and CDR2 is FQNNGV. The DNA of the CDR3 is TGTGCCAGCACCTCCCTCGGCTGGGGACAACAAGAGACCCAGTACTTC. Its translation is CASTSLGWGQQETQYF.

The chain links TRBV6-1 to TRBJ2-1; D uncertain. This CDR3 is built from 15 residues. The germline V and J ends were trimmed by 5 bases and 5 bases, with 16 bases remaining between them. Germline CDR1 is MNHNS and CDR2 is SASEGT. CDR3 DNA: TGTGCCAGCAGTCGCCTCCAAATTGCCAACAATGAGCAGTTCTTC. Its translation: CASSRLQIANNEQFF.

The chain carries TRBV7-9 and TRBJ2-5; D is perhaps TRBD1 or TRBD2 (5 bases each). The CDR3 spans 14 residues. The V gene's germline CDR1 is SEHNR and CDR2 FQNEAQ (reference sequence). V was clipped by 5 bases and J by 5 bases, with 15 bases between them. CDR3 loop: CASSPGTAAETQYF. The CDR3 coding sequence is TGTGCCAGCAGCCCCGGGACCGCAGCGGAGACCCAGTACTTC.

This clonotype has just a few counts. The chain uses TRBV20-1 and TRBJ2-7, with 10 bases identical to TRBD2. CDR1 and CDR2 from the germline V gene are DFQATT and SNEGSKA (reference sequence). The CDR3 contains 14 residues. V shed 1 base and J 2 bases; nucleotides not matched to a gene: 2. The CDR3 region has the DNA TGCAGTGCTAGAGGAGCGGGAGGGCCCTACGAGCAGTACTTC. This gives the protein CSARGAGGPYEQYF.

This clonotype was observed a handful of times. The chain joins TRBV29-1 to TRBJ2-5; D may be TRBD2 (6 bases). This CDR3 comprises 10 residues. Trimming removed 7 bases from V and 5 bases from J, with 8 bases in between. In germline, CDR1 is SQVTM, CDR2 ANQGSEA. CDR3 region: CSAGGETQYF. The CDR3 DNA follows: TGCAGCGCAGGAGGGGAGACCCAGTACTTC. The entire variable domain, with the rest obtained from reference TRBV29-1 and TRBJ2-5, is as follows: SAVISQKPSRDICQRGTSLTIQCQVDSQVTMMFWYRQQPGQSLTLIATANQGSEATYESGFVIDKFPISRPNLTFSTLTVSNMSPEDSSIYLCSAGGETQYFGPGTRLLVL.

This clonotype was seen at least ten times. V is TRBV20-1 and J is TRBJ1-5; no clear D gene. Germline CDR1 is DFQATT and CDR2 is SNEGSKA (reference sequence). Trimming stripped 7 bases from V and 1 base from J, with 11 bases between. This CDR3 region has 13 residues. Here the CDR3 DNA reads TGCAGTGGTAGCGAAACGAGCAATCAGCCCCAGCATTTT. Translating gives CSGSETSNQPQHF.

The CDR3 DNA reads TGTGCCAGCAGCGGCCCGCCATTGGACGGATTTACGGGGGCCCAGTACTTC. Its translation is CASSGPPLDGFTGAQYF. The chain recombines TRBV9 with TRBJ2-5; D might be TRBD2 (6 bases). The CDR3 has 17 amino acids. Trimming took off 3 bases at V and 9 bases at J, with 27 bases between the two ends. In germline, CDR1 is SGDLS, CDR2 YYNGEE.

This clonotype was recorded a few times. The gene calls are TRBV6-1 and TRBJ1-2; D not resolved. The CDR3 sequence is 15 residues long. CDR1 is MNHNS, CDR2 SASEGT, per germline. With 4 bases removed from V and 2 bases from J, the gap between germline ends came to 14 bases. CDR3 loop: CASSGPGGINYGYTF. The CDR3 DNA is TGTGCCAGCAGTGGGCCAGGAGGAATCAACTATGGCTACACCTTC.

This clonotype has only a few counts. The V and J genes are TRBV7-2 and TRBJ2-7; tentative D call: TRBD1 (6 bases). The ends were cut back, 5 bases at V and 2 bases at J, with 16 bases in the middle. Germline V gene sequence: CDR1 SGHTA, CDR2 FQGNSA. This CDR3 comprises 15 residues. The CDR3 bases are TGTGCCAGCAGCCGAGGCCCAGGGACAACCTACGAGCAGTACTTC. Translated, it gives CASSRGPGTTYEQYF.

In its sample, this clonotype is medium-sized. This chain uses TRBV6-1 with TRBJ2-3, with TRBD2 matching 12 bases. Per germline, CDR1 MNHNS and CDR2 SASEGT. Unmatched junction bases numbered 0, after V lost 8 bases and J lost 0 bases. The CDR3 is 14 residues long. The chain's CDR3 is CASGTSGSTDTQYF. The CDR3, as DNA: TGTGCCAGCGGGACTAGCGGGAGCACAGATACGCAGTATTTT.

This chain joins TRBV6-1 and TRBJ1-2; TRBD1 is a possible D gene (5 bases). The CDR3 has 14 amino acids. V was trimmed by 4 bases and J by 3 bases, leaving 12 bases between them. Germline loops: CDR1 MNHNS, CDR2 SASEGT. CDR3 amino acids: CASSAGGNYYGYTF. In DNA, the CDR3 is TGTGCCAGCAGTGCCGGGGGAAATTACTATGGCTACACCTTC.

The rearrangement links TRBV28 to TRBJ2-3, with unresolved D. V lost 7 bases to trimming and J lost 7 bases, with 15 bases between them. Germline V gene data show CDR1 as MDHEN and CDR2 as SYDVKM. The CDR3 is 13 residues long. CDR3 DNA sequence: TGTGCCAGCATGTTCCCGGCTCTAAATACGCAGTATTTT. Amino acids: CASMFPALNTQYF. Based on the CDR3 plus reference TRBV28 and TRBJ2-3, the full variable domain is DVKVTQSSRYLVKRTGEKVFLECVQDMDHENMFWYRQDPGLGLRLIYFSYDVKMKEKGDIPEGYSVSREKKERFSLILESASTNQTSMYLCASMFPALNTQYFGPGTRLTVL.

The chain combines TRBV5-1 with TRBJ1-2; 8 bases match TRBD1. J gave up 4 bases and V 4 bases, and 6 bases lay outside the gene matches. The CDR3 is made up of 14 amino acids. Germline V gene sequence: CDR1 SGHRS, CDR2 YFSETQ. CDR3 bases: TGCGCCAGCAGCAGCAGGGGGCAAGGCTATGGCTACACCTTC. Translation gives CASSSRGQGYGYTF.

This rearrangement joins TRBV7-9 to TRBJ2-3; TRBD1 aligns across 11 bases. V shed 5 bases, J shed 8 bases, and the junction held 9 bases outside the gene matches. The CDR3 contains 15 residues. Germline V gives CDR1 SEHNR, CDR2 FQNEAQ (reference sequence). CDR3 nucleotide sequence: TGTGCCAGCAGCGACGGACAGGGGGCGGCTACTACGCAGTATTTT. Its translation: CASSDGQGAATTQYF.

The rearrangement uses TRBV19 and TRBJ2-7; 9 positions agree with TRBD1. CDR3 length: 16 amino acids. V was pared by 4 bases and J by 1 base, with 8 bases of the junction left unmatched. Germline V gives CDR1 LNHDA, CDR2 SQIVND (reference sequence). CDR3 protein: CASSSLPGQGSYEQYF. In DNA, the CDR3 is TGTGCCAGTAGTAGTCTCCCGGGACAGGGTTCCTACGAGCAGTACTTC.

This chain joins TRBV11-3 and TRBJ1-1; D gene uncertain. Germline V lookup: CDR1 SGHNT, CDR2 YENEEA. Trimming took off 1 base at V and 3 bases at J, with 12 bases between the two ends. This CDR3 contains 15 residues. CDR3 residues: CASSLGYGLDTEAFF. In DNA form, the CDR3 reads TGTGCCAGCAGCTTAGGGTATGGGTTAGACACTGAAGCTTTCTTT.

This clonotype was picked up a small number of times. This chain uses TRBV5-4 with TRBJ2-5; 7 bases match TRBD1. The germline CDR1 and CDR2 sequences are SGHNT and YYREEE (reference sequence). The CDR3 has 14 amino acids. Unmatched junction bases numbered 5, after V lost 5 bases and J lost 1 base. The CDR3 DNA sequence: TGTGCCAGCAGTTTTGACAGGGTCCAAGAGACCCAGTACTTC. This encodes CASSFDRVQETQYF.

The rearrangement links TRBV7-3 to TRBJ1-1, with D uncertain. CDR3 length: 13 residues. CDR1 is SGHTA and CDR2 is FQGTGA in the germline V gene. Trimming took 3 bases from V and 1 from J, leaving 6 bases between them. CDR3 residues: CASSFAANTEAFF. Written as DNA, the CDR3 is TGTGCCAGCAGCTTTGCCGCGAACACTGAAGCTTTCTTT.

This clonotype was found many times. The chain links TRBV20-1 to TRBJ1-5; a possible D gene is TRBD1 (6 bases). This CDR3 is built from 14 residues. CDR1 and CDR2 (germline): DFQATT, SNEGSKA (reference sequence). DNA of the CDR3: TGCAGCCCGGGGGGACCAGGGGGCAATCAGCCCCAGCATTTT. Encoded protein: CSPGGPGGNQPQHF.

This clonotype was counted between two and nine times. The rearrangement uses TRBV6-1 and TRBJ2-1, with D perhaps TRBD1 or TRBD2 (6 bases each). Germline V gene sequence: CDR1 MNHNS, CDR2 SASEGT. The CDR3 contains 15 residues. The germline V and J ends were trimmed by 8 bases and 0 bases, with 14 bases remaining between them. In DNA form, the CDR3 reads TGTGCCAGCCTCCCGGGGGCAACCTCCTACAATGAGCAGTTCTTC. Translated, it gives CASLPGATSYNEQFF.

The chain uses TRBV7-9 and TRBJ2-3, with D tentatively TRBD2 (5 bases). The V gene's germline CDR1 is SEHNR and CDR2 FQNEAQ (reference sequence). The CDR3 runs 13 residues. V was shortened by 1 base and J by 4 bases, with 6 bases between the two germline ends. The CDR3: CASSLVGADTQYF. For the CDR3, the DNA is TGTGCCAGCAGCTTAGTCGGGGCAGATACGCAGTATTTT.

Only a few counts were recorded for this clonotype. This chain connects TRBV29-1 to TRBJ1-1, with no clear D. Trimming stripped 6 bases from V and 0 bases from J, with 11 bases between. This CDR3 has 13 residues. Per the germline V gene, CDR1 is SQVTM and CDR2 is ANQGSEA. DNA for the CDR3: TGCAGCGTAGTCCGATACATGAACACTGAAGCTTTCTTT. Translating it yields CSVVRYMNTEAFF. The full variable domain, rest sourced from reference TRBV29-1 and TRBJ1-1, is SAVISQKPSRDICQRGTSLTIQCQVDSQVTMMFWYRQQPGQSLTLIATANQGSEATYESGFVIDKFPISRPNLTFSTLTVSNMSPEDSSIYLCSVVRYMNTEAFFGQGTRLTVV.

The chain employs TRBV29-1 and TRBJ1-5; 7 bases are shared with TRBD1. The germline V gene encodes CDR1 SQVTM and CDR2 ANQGSEA. Germline trimming cut 0 bases from V and 5 bases from J; bases unmatched to any gene: 7. The CDR3 loop spans 15 amino acids. The CDR3: CSVEDPAGGHQPQHF. Here the CDR3 DNA reads TGCAGCGTTGAAGATCCCGCAGGGGGACATCAGCCCCAGCATTTT.

This clonotype was observed a few times. The V call is TRBV7-2, the J call TRBJ2-2, with 11 bases fitting TRBD2. Germline V lookup: CDR1 SGHTA, CDR2 FQGNSA. The CDR3 contains 17 residues. Trimming removed 6 bases from V and 0 bases from J; junction bases left unmatched: 6. The CDR3 region is CASRPGLAGANTGELFF. DNA for the CDR3: TGTGCCAGCAGGCCCGGACTAGCGGGCGCGAACACCGGGGAGCTGTTTTTT.

The rearrangement joins TRBV20-1 to TRBJ1-6, with TRBD1 as a possible D gene (6 bases). Trimming shortened V by 1 base and J by 3 bases, and 10 bases separated the two germline ends. The CDR3 has 15 amino acids. Germline assignment: CDR1 DFQATT and CDR2 SNEGSKA (reference sequence). The CDR3 reads CSARVEQGYNSPLHF. The CDR3 bases are TGCAGTGCTAGAGTTGAACAGGGCTATAATTCACCCCTCCACTTT.